This entry lists 7 T cell receptor beta chains sequenced from one sample in a study of Ad26.COV2.S vaccination and SARS-CoV-2 variants. Treatment denoted: approximately 18 received Ad26.COV2.S at low or high dose, single or two shots; roughly five received placebo; per-sample allocation not given. Material that was analyzed had been drawn on day 63 after the first vaccine or placebo injection. Libraries were prepared by immunoSEQ multiplex PCR; TCRdb keeps only in-frame clonotypes and omits some of them. This table has some 390,000 clones, 75% to 90% appearing once. Sequenced here: peripheral blood, sampled in a trial of Ad26.COV2.S vaccine versus placebo. These receptors came from a person aged 18-60 years who received the Ad26.COV2.S COVID-19 vaccine or a placebo.

In this sample, this clone turned up once. The chain uses TRBV18 and TRBJ1-4; D remains ambiguous. Germline V gene lookup returns CDR1 KGHSH and CDR2 LQKENI. This CDR3 region has 17 residues. Trimming removed 3 bases at V and 2 bases at J, with 16 bases between. CDR3 region: CASSPDLSGSTNEKLFF. The CDR3 region has the DNA TGTGCCAGCTCACCGGATCTTTCGGGTTCTACTAATGAAAAACTGTTTTTT. The full variable domain, with the rest looked up from reference TRBV18 and TRBJ1-4, is NAGVMQNPRHLVRRRGQEARLRCSPMKGHSHVYWYRQLPEEGLKFMVYLQKENIIDESGMPKERFSAEFPKEGPSILRIQQVVRGDSAAYFCASSPDLSGSTNEKLFFGSGTQLSVL.

The J gene is TRBJ2-6, the V gene TRBV10-3; tentative D call: TRBD1 (6 bases). CDR3 length equals 18 residues. CDR1 and CDR2 from the germline V gene are ENHRY and SYGVKD. With 4 bases removed from V and 0 bases from J, the gap between germline ends came to 16 bases. CDR3 in DNA: TGTGCCATCAGTGCGCCACAGGGTCTGGGCTCTGGGGCCAACGTCCTGACTTTC. This codes for CAISAPQGLGSGANVLTF.

The chain recombines TRBV19 with TRBJ1-2, with D maybe TRBD1 (5 bases). Trimming pared 11 bases from V and 2 bases from J, leaving 18 bases between. The CDR3 contains 14 residues. Germline CDR1 is LNHDA and CDR2 is SQIVND (reference sequence). CDR3 amino acids: CAPRVGGDNYGYTF. CDR3 bases: TGTGCCCCCCGCGTCGGGGGGGACAACTATGGCTACACCTTC.

This clone was counted between two and nine times. This sequence joins TRBV7-9 and TRBJ1-3; TRBD1 is a possible D gene (5 bases). Germline V gene sequence: CDR1 SEHNR, CDR2 FQNEAQ (reference sequence). V was cut by 2 bases and J by 5 bases, with 16 bases left in between. CDR3 size: 16 residues. The CDR3 loop reads CASSLTQGDLRNTIYF. CDR3 in DNA: TGTGCCAGCAGCTTAACCCAGGGCGATCTGAGAAACACCATATATTTT.

The CDR3 region is CASSRHSYEQYF. The CDR3 nucleotides are TGTGCCAGCAGTCGACACTCCTACGAGCAGTACTTC. The V and J genes are TRBV3-1 (or the pseudogene TRBV3-2) and TRBJ2-7; D is uncertain. Germline CDR1 is LGHDT and CDR2 is YNNKEL (reference sequence). The CDR3 length is 12 residues. Trimming shortened V by 6 bases and J by 0 bases, and 6 bases separated the two germline ends.

V gene TRBV9 combines with J gene TRBJ2-2; D uncertain. The V gene's germline CDR1 is SGDLS and CDR2 YYNGEE. The V end lost 1 base, the J end lost 1 base, and 8 bases lay between the germline ends. The CDR3 runs 15 residues. CDR3 DNA: TGTGCCAGCAGCGTATTCCCAGGGAACACCGGGGAGCTGTTTTTT. Its protein product is CASSVFPGNTGELFF.

The rearrangement uses TRBV19 and TRBJ2-7; D is undetermined. This CDR3 contains 13 residues. V was clipped by 3 bases and J by 5 bases, with 11 bases between them. Per germline, CDR1 LNHDA and CDR2 SQIVND (reference sequence). This chain's CDR3 is CASSIGSNNEQYF. The CDR3 DNA reads as TGTGCCAGTAGTATCGGGTCTAATAACGAGCAGTACTTC. The whole variable domain, filled in from reference TRBV19 and TRBJ2-7, reads DGGITQSPKYLFRKEGQNVTLSCEQNLNHDAMYWYRQDPGQGLRLIYYSQIVNDFQKGDIAEGYSVSREKKESFPLTVTSAQKNPTAFYLCASSIGSNNEQYFGPGTRLTVT.